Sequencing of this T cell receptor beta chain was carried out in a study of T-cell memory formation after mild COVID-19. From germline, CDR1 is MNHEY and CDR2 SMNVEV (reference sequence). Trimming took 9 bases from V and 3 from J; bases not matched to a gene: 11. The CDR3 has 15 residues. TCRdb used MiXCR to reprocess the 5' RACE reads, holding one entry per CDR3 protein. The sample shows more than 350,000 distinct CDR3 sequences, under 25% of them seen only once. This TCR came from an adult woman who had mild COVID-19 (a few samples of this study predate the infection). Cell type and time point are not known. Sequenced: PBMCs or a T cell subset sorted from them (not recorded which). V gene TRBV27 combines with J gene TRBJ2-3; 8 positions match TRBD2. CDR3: CASTSGGPGTDTQYF. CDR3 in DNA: TGTGCCAGTACCTCGGGGGGGCCTGGAACAGATACGCAGTATTTT.